These 26 T cell receptor beta chains came from one sample sequenced in a study of blood T cell repertoires in COVID-19. Repertoires were generated with immunoSEQ multiplex PCR, while TCRdb's copy carries only in-frame clones and drops some. In the table there are almost 200,000 clones, approximately 80% of which are singletons. What was sequenced was peripheral blood. All receptors derive from a man between 60 and 70 years old with COVID-19, enrolled during active disease.

This chain links TRBV7-3 with TRBJ2-1; 9 nucleotides match TRBD2. The CDR3 is made up of 15 amino acids. With V trimmed by 4 bases and J by 7 bases, 8 bases remained unmatched. Germline assignment: CDR1 SGHTA and CDR2 FQGTGA. CDR3 in DNA: TGTGCCAGCAGCTCTTATAGCGGGAGAGGAAATGAGCAGTTCTTC. Translation gives CASSSYSGRGNEQFF.

The DNA for the CDR3 is TGCAGCGTTTTTGGGGGACAGGGTCCCTTCTCCTACGAGCAGTACTTC. Its translation: CSVFGGQGPFSYEQYF. This rearrangement joins TRBV29-1 to TRBJ2-7; 9 positions match TRBD1. With 5 bases clipped from V and 0 bases from J, the junction kept 11 bases outside the gene matches. CDR3 length equals 16 residues. From germline, CDR1 is SQVTM and CDR2 ANQGSEA.

This clone was counted between two and nine times. J is TRBJ2-2 and V is TRBV19, with TRBD2 as a possible D gene (6 bases). The CDR3 is made up of 16 amino acids. CDR1 LNHDA and CDR2 SQIVND come from the germline V gene (reference sequence). V was clipped by 6 bases and J by 4 bases, with 18 bases between them. The CDR3 protein is CASRDIRRAGTGELFF. As DNA, the CDR3 is TGTGCCAGTAGGGATATAAGGAGAGCGGGCACCGGGGAGCTGTTTTTT. Together with reference TRBV19 and TRBJ2-2, the CDR3 gives the full variable domain: DGGITQSPKYLFRKEGQNVTLSCEQNLNHDAMYWYRQDPGQGLRLIYYSQIVNDFQKGDIAEGYSVSREKKESFPLTVTSAQKNPTAFYLCASRDIRRAGTGELFFGEGSRLTVL.

The chain combines TRBV6-5 with TRBJ2-3; TRBD1 matches 7 bases. This CDR3 comprises 15 residues. Germline trimming cut 5 bases from V and 4 bases from J; bases unmatched to any gene: 9. Germline CDR1 and CDR2: MNHEY and SVGAGI. The CDR3 DNA sequence: TGTGCCAGCAGTCGCAGACAGGGTGCGGCAGATACGCAGTATTTT. This sequence encodes CASSRRQGAADTQYF.

This chain links TRBV2 with TRBJ1-1, with D maybe TRBD1 (5 bases). The V gene's germline CDR1 is SNHLY and CDR2 FYNNEI. The V and J ends lost 7 bases and 4 bases respectively, with 16 bases between them. There are 14 residues in the CDR3. Here the CDR3 DNA reads TGTGCCAGCACCGGTTTAACGGGGGGCACTGAAGCTTTCTTT. It codes for CASTGLTGGTEAFF.

The chain uses TRBV27 and TRBJ1-5, with 10 positions matching TRBD1. The trim removed 5 bases at V and 6 bases at J, leaving 7 bases unmatched. Germline CDR1 reads MNHEY; CDR2 reads SMNVEV (reference sequence). The CDR3 has 15 amino acids. The CDR3 sequence: CASSAGTGVGQPQHF. The CDR3 bases are TGTGCCAGCAGTGCCGGGACAGGGGTCGGTCAGCCCCAGCATTTT.

The chain combines TRBV28 with TRBJ1-3, with 7 bases identical to TRBD1. The CDR3 runs to 14 residues. Germline V gives CDR1 MDHEN, CDR2 SYDVKM. The junction had 5 bases not matched to a gene; V was cut back by 5 bases and J by 4 bases. The CDR3 nucleotides are TGTGCCAGCAGTAAACAGGGGTCAGGAAACACCATATATTTT. The encoded protein is CASSKQGSGNTIYF.

This sequence joins TRBV12-3 or TRBV12-4 and TRBJ1-1; D remains unclear. This CDR3 region has 13 residues. V lost 6 bases and J 8 bases, leaving 16 bases between the germline ends. CDR3 coding DNA: TGTGCCAGCAGCCCGACACCGGGGTGGGAAGCTTTCTTT. This gives the protein CASSPTPGWEAFF.

The V call is TRBV18, the J call TRBJ1-4, with D perhaps matching TRBD1 (5 bases). Germline assignment: CDR1 KGHSH and CDR2 LQKENI. The CDR3 is 15 amino acids. Trimming removed 4 bases from V and 0 bases from J, with 9 bases in between. The CDR3 sequence is CASSLGGATNEKLFF. CDR3 in DNA: TGTGCCAGCTCACTCGGGGGAGCAACTAATGAAAAACTGTTTTTT.

The chain couples TRBV10-3 to TRBJ2-2; 14 nucleotides align to TRBD2. CDR1 and CDR2 from the germline V gene are ENHRY and SYGVKD. There are 15 residues in the CDR3. Trimming removed 7 bases from V and 8 bases from J; junction bases left unmatched: 6. CDR3 bases: TGTGCCATCAAGTCGACTAGCGGGAGGGGTGGGGAGCTGTTTTTT. Its protein product is CAIKSTSGRGGELFF.

The chain has TRBV3-1 (or the pseudogene TRBV3-2) and TRBJ2-6; TRBD1 aligns across 8 bases. V lost 6 bases to trimming and J lost 2 bases; unmatched junction nucleotides: 3. The germline V gene encodes CDR1 LGHDT and CDR2 YNNKEL (reference sequence). The CDR3 sequence is 15 residues long. As DNA, the CDR3 is TGTGCCAGCAGTCCCAGGGGGCCTGGGGCCAACGTCCTGACTTTC. It translates to CASSPRGPGANVLTF.

The CDR3: CASSLTQGEGYTF. The CDR3 DNA is TGCGCCAGCAGCTTGACACAGGGGGAGGGCTACACCTTC. The chain links TRBV5-1 to TRBJ1-2, with 8 bases aligning to TRBD1. The CDR3 contains 13 residues. V lost 1 base and J lost 8; bases outside the gene matches: 4. Germline CDR1 and CDR2: SGHRS and YFSETQ. The complete variable domain, with remaining parts taken from reference TRBV5-1 and TRBJ1-2, reads KAGVTQTPRYLIKTRGQQVTLSCSPISGHRSVSWYQQTPGQGLQFLFEYFSETQRNKGNFPGRFSGRQFSNSRSEMNVSTLELGDSALYLCASSLTQGEGYTFGSGTRLTVV.

The V and J genes are TRBV6-5 and TRBJ1-1; possible D gene TRBD1, 5 bases. Germline CDR1 reads MNHEY; CDR2 reads SVGAGI. The length of the CDR3 is 13 residues. V lost 7 bases and J 6 bases, leaving 15 bases between the germline ends. The CDR3 bases are TGTGCCAGCACCGGGGGGAGGGTCGCTGAAGCTTTCTTT. It encodes CASTGGRVAEAFF.

V gene TRBV6-5 combines with J gene TRBJ2-1, with D uncertain. Germline V CDR1 and CDR2: MNHEY, SVGAGI. Trimming left V 4 bases short and J 8 bases short, with 18 bases between. The CDR3 spans 15 residues. As DNA, the CDR3 is TGTGCCAGCAGTTCCGGGTCTCAGATCGGTTATGAGCAGTTCTTC. It specifies CASSSGSQIGYEQFF.

This clone was counted only a few times. The chain joins TRBV13 to TRBJ2-7; possibly TRBD1 for D (6 bases). The CDR3 runs 14 residues. Looked up from germline, CDR1 is PRHDT and CDR2 is FYEKMQ (reference sequence). Trimming shortened V by 5 bases and J by 0 bases, and 11 bases separated the two germline ends. The CDR3, as DNA: TGTGCCAGCAGCAATACAGGGAGCTCCTACGAGCAGTACTTC. It translates to CASSNTGSSYEQYF.

This chain links TRBV6-1 with TRBJ2-7; D remains ambiguous. V gave up 2 bases and J gave up 2 bases, with 7 bases separating them. Germline V gene sequence: CDR1 MNHNS, CDR2 SASEGT. This CDR3 spans 13 amino acids. The CDR3 nucleotides are TGTGCCAGCAGTGAAAACTCCCCCTACGAGCAGTACTTC. Amino acids: CASSENSPYEQYF.

This clone showed up just a few times. The CDR3 sequence: CAWSVNAGLNEKLFF. DNA of the CDR3: TGTGCCTGGAGTGTAAATGCAGGTCTTAATGAAAAACTGTTTTTT. This chain links TRBV30 with TRBJ1-4; D gene unclear. The CDR3 extends over 15 amino acids. V was pared by 0 bases and J by 4 bases, with 12 bases between. CDR1 is GTSNPN and CDR2 is SVGIG in the germline V gene (reference sequence).

The gene calls are TRBV18 and TRBJ2-6, with a tentative D call TRBD1 (5 bases). V lost 4 bases and J 3 bases, leaving 16 bases between the germline ends. Germline V gene sequence: CDR1 KGHSH, CDR2 LQKENI. CDR3 length: 17 amino acids. CDR3 amino acids: CASSHKQAGFGANVLTF. CDR3 sequence (DNA): TGTGCCAGCTCACACAAACAGGCAGGGTTTGGGGCCAACGTCCTGACTTTC. Drawing the rest from reference TRBV18 and TRBJ2-6, the complete variable domain is NAGVMQNPRHLVRRRGQEARLRCSPMKGHSHVYWYRQLPEEGLKFMVYLQKENIIDESGMPKERFSAEFPKEGPSILRIQQVVRGDSAAYFCASSHKQAGFGANVLTFGAGSRLTVL.

The chain couples TRBV12-3 or TRBV12-4 to TRBJ1-2, with 11 bases matching TRBD1. The CDR3 extends over 13 amino acids. Trimming at V came to 7 bases and at J to 8 bases, leaving 6 bases not matched to a gene. DNA for the CDR3: TGTGCCAGCACCCCGGACAGGGGGCACGGCTACACCTTC. It yields the protein CASTPDRGHGYTF.

Only a few counts were recorded for this clone. The rearrangement links TRBV15 to TRBJ1-1; perhaps TRBD1 as D (5 bases). Germline CDR1 reads LNHNV; CDR2 reads YYDKDF (reference sequence). V was trimmed by 1 base and J by 2 bases, leaving 11 bases between them. This CDR3 has 15 amino acids. CDR3 nucleotide sequence: TGTGCCACCAGCAGAGTGGCCAGGGCAAACACTGAAGCTTTCTTT. Translation: CATSRVARANTEAFF.

The chain is built from TRBV4-2 and TRBJ1-5; D call uncertain. CDR1 is LGHNA, CDR2 YNFKEQ, per germline. Trimming pared 4 bases from V and 4 bases from J, leaving 11 bases between. The CDR3 contains 14 residues. CDR3 nucleotides: TGTGCCAGCAGCCCCGAACGAGGGAATCAGCCCCAGCATTTT. Protein: CASSPERGNQPQHF.

This chain connects TRBV28 to TRBJ1-6; D possibly corresponds to TRBD1 (5 bases). Trimming removed 6 bases at V and 7 bases at J, with 16 bases between. This CDR3 comprises 15 residues. Per the germline V gene, CDR1 is MDHEN and CDR2 is SYDVKM. CDR3 sequence (DNA): TGTGCCAGCAGGGAAATCGACCGGGGGAATTCACCCCTCCACTTT. This translates into CASREIDRGNSPLHF.

A single count supports this clone. The chain carries TRBV6-5 and TRBJ1-1, with TRBD1 identical over 8 bases. V was clipped by 5 bases and J by 11 bases; unmatched bases: 7. CDR1 is MNHEY, CDR2 SVGAGI, per germline. There are 12 residues in the CDR3. The CDR3: CASSPRTGRAFF. CDR3 bases: TGTGCCAGCAGTCCCCGGACAGGGCGGGCTTTCTTT.

The J gene is TRBJ1-1, the V gene TRBV6-2 or TRBV6-3; tentatively, D is TRBD1 (5 bases). The CDR3 sequence is 14 residues long. Germline CDR1 is MNHEY and CDR2 is SVGEGT. Trimming pared 5 bases from V and 7 bases from J, leaving 17 bases between. CDR3 region: CASSLQAIGGEAFF. In DNA, the CDR3 is TGTGCCAGCAGTCTACAGGCTATAGGCGGTGAAGCTTTCTTT.

V is TRBV6-5 and J is TRBJ1-5; D might be TRBD1 (5 bases). Germline CDR1 and CDR2: MNHEY and SVGAGI. CDR3 length: 14 residues. V was cut by 6 bases and J by 3 bases, with 12 bases left in between. The CDR3 spells CASRLQDFNQPQHF. CDR3 bases: TGTGCCAGCAGGTTACAGGATTTCAATCAGCCCCAGCATTTT.

The V and J genes are TRBV28 and TRBJ2-6; D ambiguous. The germline V gene has CDR1 MDHEN and CDR2 SYDVKM. V was clipped by 6 bases and J by 0 bases, with 12 bases between them. This CDR3 region has 16 residues. The CDR3 DNA is TGTGCCAGCAGCACGCTCAGAAGCTCTGGGGCCAACGTCCTGACTTTC. This sequence encodes CASSTLRSSGANVLTF.